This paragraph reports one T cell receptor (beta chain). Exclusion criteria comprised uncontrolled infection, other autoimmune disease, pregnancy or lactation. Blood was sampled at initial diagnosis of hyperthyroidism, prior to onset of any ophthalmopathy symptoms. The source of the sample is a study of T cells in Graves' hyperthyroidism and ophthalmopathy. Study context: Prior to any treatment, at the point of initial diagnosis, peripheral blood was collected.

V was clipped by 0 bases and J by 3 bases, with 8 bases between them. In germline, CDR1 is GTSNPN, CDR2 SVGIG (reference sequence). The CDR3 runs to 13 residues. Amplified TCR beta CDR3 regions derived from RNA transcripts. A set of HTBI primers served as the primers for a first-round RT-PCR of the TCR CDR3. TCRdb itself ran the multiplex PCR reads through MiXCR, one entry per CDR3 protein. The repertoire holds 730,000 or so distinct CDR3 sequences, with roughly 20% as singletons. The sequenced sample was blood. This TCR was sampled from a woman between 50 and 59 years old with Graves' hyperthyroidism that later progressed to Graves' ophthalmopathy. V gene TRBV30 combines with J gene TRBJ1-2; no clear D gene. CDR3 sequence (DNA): TGTGCCTGGAGTGTACCAGTCTACTATGGCTACACCTTC. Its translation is CAWSVPVYYGYTF.